The rows below give T cell receptor beta chains drawn from one sample of a study of beta chain features in type 1 diabetes. Clones were read by immunoSEQ multiplex PCR, and TCRdb kept only the in-frame ones, dropping some. This sample carries some 150,000 clones, 11% of them seen once, and the ten largest clones take roughly 2%. The sample was central memory CD4+ T cells from blood. The receptors were gathered from a young man in good health. Each CDR3 is given with its conserved first and last residue. Fields, in order: D gene, V gene, clone size, J gene, CDR3 DNA, CDR3 protein. D genes are given only for firm matches. Clone size appears in some rows only: once, few, many, or a class for an expanded clone.

D: NA
V: TRBV7-3
size: NA
J: TRBJ1-1
DNA: TGTGCCAGCAGCTCGGGGACTGAAGCTTTCTTT
CDR3: CASSSGTEAFF

D: NA
V: TRBV28
size: NA
J: TRBJ1-1
DNA: TGTGCCAGCAGACAGGGGAACACTGAAGCTTTCTTT
CDR3: CASRQGNTEAFF

D: TRBD2
V: TRBV23-1
size: NA
J: TRBJ2-5
DNA: TGCGCCAGCGTTATAGCGGGCGAAGACGAGACCCAGTACTTC
CDR3: CASVIAGEDETQYF

D: NA
V: TRBV7-8
size: NA
J: TRBJ1-6
DNA: TGTGCCAGCAGCGGACGGTGCGATTCACCCCTCCACTTT
CDR3: CASSGRCDSPLHF

D: NA
V: TRBV27
size: few
J: TRBJ2-6
DNA: TGTGCCAGCAGTTTATTGACCCAGTCTGGGGCCAACGTCCTGACTTTC
CDR3: CASSLLTQSGANVLTF

D: TRBD2
V: TRBV11-2
size: few
J: TRBJ2-3
DNA: TGTGCCAGCAGTTGGGGACTAGTTTCCGATACGCAGTATTTT
CDR3: CASSWGLVSDTQYF

D: NA
V: TRBV19
size: NA
J: TRBJ2-3
DNA: TGTGCCAGTAGTATGCCGGGGAATACGCAGTATTTT
CDR3: CASSMPGNTQYF

D: TRBD2
V: TRBV28
size: few
J: TRBJ2-5
DNA: TGTGCCAGCAGTTTATCAGGGACTAGCCTGAAGACCCAGTACTTC
CDR3: CASSLSGTSLKTQYF

D: NA
V: TRBV14
size: few
J: TRBJ2-3
DNA: TGTGCCAGCAGCCAAACGGGGGGCCGTACGCAGTATTTT
CDR3: CASSQTGGRTQYF

D: NA
V: TRBV5-1
size: few
J: TRBJ2-6
DNA: TGCGCCATCCAGCCAAGCCCCTCTGGGGCCAACGTCCTGACTTTC
CDR3: CAIQPSPSGANVLTF

D: NA
V: TRBV7-3
size: few
J: TRBJ2-3
DNA: TGTGCCAGCAGGCGGGGAAAGATAGATACGCAGTATTTT
CDR3: CASRRGKIDTQYF

D: TRBD1
V: TRBV5-1
size: few
J: TRBJ1-2
DNA: TGCGCCAGCAGCCTAGGGGGACAGCAATATGGCTACACCTTC
CDR3: CASSLGGQQYGYTF

D: TRBD1
V: TRBV28
size: once
J: TRBJ1-2
DNA: TGTGCCGGAATGGGAGGGGGCGGTGGCTACACCTTC
CDR3: CAGMGGGGGYTF

D: TRBD2
V: TRBV4-2
size: NA
J: TRBJ2-5
DNA: TGTGCCAGCAGTGGACTAGCGGCACAAGAGACCCAGTACTTC
CDR3: CASSGLAAQETQYF

D: NA
V: TRBV6-5
size: NA
J: TRBJ2-7
DNA: TGTGCCAGCAGTTACTCGATCGGCGAGTGGGGGCACTTC
CDR3: CASSYSIGEWGHF

D: TRBD2
V: TRBV13
size: NA
J: TRBJ2-2
DNA: TGTGCCAGCAGACTCGGGACTAGCGACACCGGGGAGCTGTTTTTT
CDR3: CASRLGTSDTGELFF

D: NA
V: TRBV5-4
size: NA
J: TRBJ2-7
DNA: TGTGCCAGCAGCTTGGGCGGGTACGAGCAGTACTTC
CDR3: CASSLGGYEQYF

D: TRBD1
V: TRBV7-9
size: NA
J: TRBJ1-4
DNA: TGTGCCAGCTCCAGGGACAGGAATGAAAAACTGTTTTTT
CDR3: CASSRDRNEKLFF

D: NA
V: TRBV9
size: NA
J: TRBJ2-6
DNA: TGTGCCAGCAGCGAGGGACTCTCTGGGGCCAACGTCCTGACTTTC
CDR3: CASSEGLSGANVLTF

D: NA
V: TRBV6-1
size: NA
J: TRBJ2-1
DNA: TGTGCCAGCAGTGAAGTCAGAAATGAGCAGTTCTTC
CDR3: CASSEVRNEQFF

D: NA
V: TRBV7-2
size: NA
J: TRBJ1-1
DNA: TGTGCCAGCAGGTCGGGCGGGAGGGGCACTGAAGCTTTCTTT
CDR3: CASRSGGRGTEAFF

D: NA
V: TRBV28
size: NA
J: TRBJ2-7
DNA: TGTGCCAGCAGGGGCAGGGCCTACGAGCAGTACTTC
CDR3: CASRGRAYEQYF

D: TRBD1
V: TRBV28
size: NA
J: TRBJ2-4
DNA: TGTGCCAGCAGGGAGGGACAGGGGCCTAGCAGGGACATTCAGTACTTC
CDR3: CASREGQGPSRDIQYF

D: TRBD1
V: TRBV6-5
size: few
J: TRBJ2-1
DNA: TGTGCCAGCAACAACGCAGGGACAGGAAACAATGAGCAGTTCTTC
CDR3: CASNNAGTGNNEQFF

D: NA
V: TRBV9
size: few
J: TRBJ2-1
DNA: TGTGCCAGCAGCGTAGGGGGGCTAGAGGTTGAGCAGTTCTTC
CDR3: CASSVGGLEVEQFF

D: TRBD2
V: TRBV19
size: NA
J: TRBJ2-3
DNA: TGTGCCAGTAGGGGCCTAATAGCGGGGGTGCATACGCAGTATTTT
CDR3: CASRGLIAGVHTQYF

D: NA
V: TRBV10-3
size: NA
J: TRBJ1-3
DNA: TGTGCCATCACCCGGGGAGTAGCTAACTCTGGAAACACCATATATTTT
CDR3: CAITRGVANSGNTIYF

D: NA
V: TRBV5-1
size: NA
J: TRBJ2-7
DNA: TGCGCCAGCAGCTTCGGTTCAGGGGTCGACGAGCAGTACTTC
CDR3: CASSFGSGVDEQYF

D: TRBD1
V: TRBV6-5
size: NA
J: TRBJ2-5
DNA: TGTGCCACAAGAAAACGGGACAGAGAGACCCAGTACTTC
CDR3: CATRKRDRETQYF

D: NA
V: TRBV7-8
size: NA
J: TRBJ2-7
DNA: TGTGCCAGCAGCTTAGTAGGGATCTCCTACGAGCAGTACTTC
CDR3: CASSLVGISYEQYF

D: TRBD1
V: TRBV25-1
size: NA
J: TRBJ1-1
DNA: TGTGCCAGCAGGAAGCGACAGGGCGCTGAAGCTTTCTTT
CDR3: CASRKRQGAEAFF

D: NA
V: TRBV29-1
size: NA
J: TRBJ2-4
DNA: TGCAGCGTTCGAGGCGAGGGCAGTTCCCTAGCCAAAAACATTCAGTACTTC
CDR3: CSVRGEGSSLAKNIQYF

D: NA
V: TRBV28
size: few
J: TRBJ1-2
DNA: TGTGCCAGCAGCCCCGCGGGTGTAGGAGGCTATGGCTACACCTTC
CDR3: CASSPAGVGGYGYTF

D: NA
V: TRBV5-6
size: few
J: TRBJ2-7
DNA: TGTGCCAGCAGCTATATTTCGGCCGACTACGAGCAGTACTTC
CDR3: CASSYISADYEQYF

D: NA
V: TRBV25-1
size: few
J: TRBJ1-1
DNA: TGTGCCAGCAGTGAGAATTGGAACAGGAACACTGAAGCTTTCTTT
CDR3: CASSENWNRNTEAFF

D: NA
V: TRBV5-8
size: few
J: TRBJ2-3
DNA: TGTGCCAGCAGCTTGCTTGGCACAGATACGCAGTATTTT
CDR3: CASSLLGTDTQYF

D: NA
V: TRBV4-2
size: NA
J: TRBJ2-2
DNA: TGTGCCAGCAGCCCGACGGTTACCGGGGAGCTGTTTTTT
CDR3: CASSPTVTGELFF

D: NA
V: TRBV7-9
size: NA
J: TRBJ2-1
DNA: TGTGCCAGCAGCTTAGTGGGGGACGGGGAACTGTTCTTC
CDR3: CASSLVGDGELFF

D: NA
V: TRBV4-1
size: few
J: TRBJ1-2
DNA: TGCGCCAGCAGCCAAGGTCCAGGGTCGGACTATGGCTACACCTTC
CDR3: CASSQGPGSDYGYTF

D: NA
V: TRBV11-3
size: NA
J: TRBJ2-3
DNA: TGTGCCAGCAGCTTAGGTCAGGGGACCTACACAGATACGCAGTATTTT
CDR3: CASSLGQGTYTDTQYF

D: NA
V: TRBV12-5
size: NA
J: TRBJ2-2
DNA: TGTGCTAGTGGTTTGTCCCAAGGTGGGGAAAACACCGGGGAGCTGTTTTTT
CDR3: CASGLSQGGENTGELFF

D: NA
V: TRBV5-1
size: many
J: TRBJ1-1
DNA: TGCGCCAGCAGCTTGCAGGGATCGAACACTGAAGCTTTCTTT
CDR3: CASSLQGSNTEAFF

D: NA
V: TRBV20-1
size: NA
J: TRBJ1-1
DNA: TGCAGTGCTCAGAAAAACACTGAAGCTTTCTTT
CDR3: CSAQKNTEAFF

D: NA
V: TRBV30
size: few
J: TRBJ1-6
DNA: TGTGCCTGGAGTGTACAGTATTCACCCCTCCACTTT
CDR3: CAWSVQYSPLHF

D: NA
V: TRBV10-3
size: NA
J: TRBJ2-2
DNA: TGTGCCATCAGTGACGTAAGGGCGGCCGGGGAGCTGTTTTTT
CDR3: CAISDVRAAGELFF

D: TRBD1
V: TRBV13
size: NA
J: TRBJ2-1
DNA: TGTGCCAGCAGCTTCCTCCCCTCCATCGGACAGGGTAGGAACAATGAGCAGTTCTTC
CDR3: CASSFLPSIGQGRNNEQFF

D: TRBD2
V: TRBV2
size: NA
J: TRBJ2-3
DNA: TGTACGAGCAAGGGGACTAGCGGGGGAACGCAGTATTTT
CDR3: CTSKGTSGGTQYF

D: NA
V: TRBV9
size: NA
J: TRBJ2-5
DNA: TGTGCCAGCAGCGTAGCTCGGGGCCAAGAGACCCAGTACTTC
CDR3: CASSVARGQETQYF

D: TRBD2
V: TRBV6-6
size: NA
J: TRBJ2-1
DNA: TGTGCCACACTAGCGGGGGGCCCCTACAATGAGCAGTTCTTC
CDR3: CATLAGGPYNEQFF

D: TRBD2
V: TRBV7-2
size: NA
J: TRBJ2-7
DNA: TGTGCCAGCAGCTCCCTAGCGGGAGGCTACGAGCAGTACTTC
CDR3: CASSSLAGGYEQYF

D: NA
V: TRBV19
size: NA
J: TRBJ2-1
DNA: TGTGCCAGTAGTATCCCGGTTCCCTCCTACAATGAGCAGTTCTTC
CDR3: CASSIPVPSYNEQFF

D: NA
V: TRBV7-9
size: NA
J: TRBJ2-5
DNA: TGTGCCAGCAGCTTAGAGGGCGGAAAAAAAGAGACCCAGTACTTC
CDR3: CASSLEGGKKETQYF

D: NA
V: TRBV13
size: few
J: TRBJ1-4
DNA: TGTGCCAGCAGAGGGCGCCGGGTAAATACTAATGAAAAACTGTTTTTT
CDR3: CASRGRRVNTNEKLFF

D: NA
V: TRBV4-3
size: NA
J: TRBJ2-5
DNA: TGCGCCAGCAGCATCGGCCATAGCGGAGAGACCCAGTACTTC
CDR3: CASSIGHSGETQYF

D: NA
V: TRBV11-2
size: few
J: TRBJ2-3
DNA: TGTGCCAGCAGCTTACCCCTAGGGGCCCGCACAGATACGCAGTATTTT
CDR3: CASSLPLGARTDTQYF

D: NA
V: TRBV15
size: NA
J: TRBJ2-3
DNA: TGTGCCACCAGCAGAGATGTGAGCACAGATACGCAGTATTTT
CDR3: CATSRDVSTDTQYF

D: TRBD1
V: TRBV29-1
size: NA
J: TRBJ1-1
DNA: TGCAGCGTTGTATGGGACAGGGGGCCCACTGAAGCTTTCTTT
CDR3: CSVVWDRGPTEAFF

D: NA
V: TRBV18
size: few
J: TRBJ2-7
DNA: TGTGCCAGCTCAGGACGGACAGCCGCCTACGAGCAGTACTTC
CDR3: CASSGRTAAYEQYF